What follows are 21 T cell receptor beta chains derived from one specimen sequenced in a study of cytomegalovirus exposure and HLA in healthy donors. Sequencing used immunoSEQ multiplex PCR; TCRdb keeps in-frame clones, though not all of them. In the table there are 150,000 to 200,000 clones, roughly 88% of which are singletons. The sample was PBMCs. Every receptor here comes from a woman younger than 30 in good health and CMV-seronegative.

This chain links TRBV6-6 with TRBJ2-1; D is possibly TRBD2 (6 bases). The germline V and J ends were trimmed by 2 bases and 6 bases, with 8 bases remaining between them. Germline-derived CDR1 and CDR2 are MNHNY and SVGAGI (reference sequence). The CDR3 contains 13 residues. Written as DNA, the CDR3 is TGTGCCAGCAGTTACGAGACTAGCAATGAGCAGTTCTTC. Protein product: CASSYETSNEQFF.

This clone has only one observation. In DNA form, the CDR3 reads TGTGCCAGCAGTGAACCCCCGGTGAATCCCACTTATGGCTACACCTTC. Amino acids: CASSEPPVNPTYGYTF. V usage is TRBV25-1 and J usage is TRBJ1-2; D call uncertain. With 2 bases removed from V and 5 bases from J, the gap between germline ends came to 18 bases. The CDR3 contains 16 residues. The germline CDR1 and CDR2 sequences are MGHDK and SYGVNS.

The chain uses TRBV5-1 and TRBJ2-1; a weak D match, TRBD1 (8 bases). The CDR3 covers 15 residues. CDR1 is SGHRS and CDR2 is YFSETQ in the germline V gene. V shed 1 base and J shed 2 bases, with 10 bases lying between them. The CDR3 bases are TGCGCCAGCAGCTTGACAGGGGGGGCCTACAATGAGCAGTTCTTC. This codes for CASSLTGGAYNEQFF.

This clone was recorded only once. The CDR3 region has the DNA TGCGCCAGCAGCATGACAGGGGGGTACGATGAGCAGTTCTTC. Translated: CASSMTGGYDEQFF. V usage is TRBV5-1 and J usage is TRBJ2-1; 9 bases are shared with TRBD1. This CDR3 is built from 14 residues. With V trimmed by 4 bases and J by 8 bases, 7 bases remained unmatched. Germline V gene sequence: CDR1 SGHRS, CDR2 YFSETQ.

A note on this clone: An end of the junction does not agree with germline; a read error may underlie this. This chain joins TRBV30 and TRBJ1-6, with D possibly TRBD1 on 5 matching bases. The CDR3 extends over 11 amino acids. CDR1 and CDR2 (germline): GTSNPN, SVGIG (reference sequence). This chain's CDR3 is CAWSPSGPPIF. The DNA of the CDR3 is TGTGCCTGGAGTCCGTCAGGGCCCCCAATTTTT.

The V gene is TRBV27, the J gene TRBJ2-7; TRBD1 agrees at 7 bases. CDR1 is MNHEY, CDR2 SMNVEV, per germline (reference sequence). The CDR3 runs to 16 residues. J lost 9 bases, V lost 5 bases, and 19 bases had no gene match. The CDR3 loop is CASSGIGQGVLFGQYF. The DNA of the CDR3 is TGTGCCAGCAGTGGGATCGGGCAGGGGGTATTGTTTGGGCAGTACTTC.

The chain combines TRBV11-2 with TRBJ2-2; 7 bases match TRBD1. V lost 4 bases and J lost 2; bases outside the gene matches: 7. Germline V gene data show CDR1 as SGHAT and CDR2 as FQNNGV. The CDR3 runs to 16 residues. The CDR3 protein is CASSSAGTENTGELFF. The DNA of the CDR3 is TGTGCCAGCAGCTCAGCCGGGACAGAAAACACCGGGGAGCTGTTTTTT.

With respect to this clone: Mismatch with germline at one junction end may stem from a read error. The rearrangement joins TRBV7-7 to TRBJ2-2; 8 bases match TRBD2. The length of the CDR3 is 20 residues. Germline V gene data show CDR1 as SSHAT and CDR2 as FNYEAQ (reference sequence). The CDR3 DNA is TGTGCCAGCAGCCTAGCTACCTGGATGGGGGCGGGAGGACCCACCGGGGAGCTGTTTTTT. Amino acid sequence: CASSLATWMGAGGPTGELFF.

The chain links TRBV5-1 to TRBJ2-7; the match to TRBD1 covers 9 bases. V lost 4 bases, J lost 5 bases, and 10 bases stayed unmatched. The CDR3 runs 15 residues. Germline values: CDR1 SGHRS, CDR2 YFSETQ. CDR3 amino acids: CASSNTGTGFDEQYF. In nucleotides, the CDR3 is TGCGCCAGCAGCAACACCGGGACAGGGTTCGACGAGCAGTACTTC.

This chain joins TRBV2 and TRBJ1-1; TRBD1 is a possible D gene (6 bases). CDR1 SNHLY and CDR2 FYNNEI come from the germline V gene. The CDR3 length is 17 residues. V lost 7 bases and J lost 1, with 22 bases in between. For the CDR3, the DNA is TGTGCCAGCATAATCGACATCCGTTTCAGGGGGAACACTGAAGCTTTCTTT. It yields the protein CASIIDIRFRGNTEAFF.

The V call is TRBV4-1, the J call TRBJ2-7, with 10 bases aligning to TRBD1. The CDR3 totals 17 residues. CDR1 is MGHRA, CDR2 YSYEKL, per germline. V gave up 0 bases and J gave up 5 bases; unmatched junction bases: 10. CDR3: CASSQEGWGDRGHEQYF. The CDR3 DNA sequence: TGCGCCAGCAGCCAAGAAGGATGGGGGGACAGGGGTCACGAGCAGTACTTC.

Only one count was recorded for this clone. The chain has TRBV6-6 and TRBJ2-7; 11 nucleotides line up with TRBD2. Trimming cost V 2 bases and J 5 bases; bases outside gene matches: 5. The CDR3 consists of 15 residues. CDR1 and CDR2 from the germline V gene are MNHNY and SVGAGI (reference sequence). The chain's CDR3 is CASSYVAGGPNEQYF. CDR3 DNA: TGTGCCAGCAGTTACGTAGCGGGAGGGCCTAACGAGCAGTACTTC.

This chain links TRBV6-1 with TRBJ2-1, with D tentatively TRBD2 (6 bases). Per germline, CDR1 MNHNS and CDR2 SASEGT. The V end was cut by 2 bases, the J end by 5 bases, with 16 bases between. The CDR3 has 16 residues. CDR3 sequence: CASSEFVGGWDNEQFF. DNA of the CDR3: TGTGCCAGCAGTGAATTTGTGGGGGGTTGGGACAATGAGCAGTTCTTC.

The genes are TRBV7-6 and TRBJ2-6; 9 nucleotides align to TRBD1. The germline V gene has CDR1 SGHVS and CDR2 FNYEAQ. This CDR3 comprises 19 residues. The J segment lost 0 bases and the V segment lost 5 bases, leaving 11 bases of the junction unmatched. This chain's CDR3 is CASSPLPGQGSSGANVLTF. The DNA of the CDR3 is TGTGCCAGCAGCCCGCTACCGGGACAGGGAAGCTCTGGGGCCAACGTCCTGACTTTC.

The table lists this clone with a few counts. The rearrangement uses TRBV5-1 and TRBJ2-3; possible D gene TRBD2, 6 bases. The CDR3 totals 17 residues. Per germline, CDR1 SGHRS and CDR2 YFSETQ. Trimming pared 3 bases from V and 0 bases from J, leaving 17 bases between. CDR3 sequence: CASSSGGAGISTDTQYF. CDR3 DNA: TGCGCCAGCAGCTCCGGAGGGGCGGGGATCAGCACAGATACGCAGTATTTT.

This clone has just one count. The chain has TRBV7-6 and TRBJ1-1; D is undetermined. This CDR3 region has 15 residues. Trimming took off 1 base at V and 4 bases at J, with 13 bases between the two ends. Germline V CDR1 and CDR2: SGHVS, FNYEAQ. The CDR3 DNA is TGTGCCAGCAGCTTAGGCGCCGCCGCGGGCACTGAAGCTTTCTTT. This sequence encodes CASSLGAAAGTEAFF.

The chain is built from TRBV30 and TRBJ1-5; TRBD1 is a possible D gene (6 bases). Trimming removed 1 base from V and 6 bases from J, with 13 bases in between. Germline V lookup: CDR1 GTSNPN, CDR2 SVGIG (reference sequence). The CDR3 loop spans 14 amino acids. This CDR3 reads CAWSAGVSGQPQHF. In nucleotides, the CDR3 is TGTGCCTGGAGTGCAGGGGTTTCTGGTCAGCCCCAGCATTTT. Supplemented by reference TRBV30 and TRBJ1-5, the full variable domain reads SQTIHQWPATLVQPVGSPLSLECTVEGTSNPNLYWYRQAAGRGLQLLFYSVGIGQISSEVPQNLSASRPQDRQFILSSKKLLLSDSGFYLCAWSAGVSGQPQHFGDGTRLSIL.

This sequence joins TRBV6-1 and TRBJ2-3, with 8 nucleotides matching TRBD2. The CDR3 runs 15 residues. CDR1 and CDR2 from the germline V gene are MNHNS and SASEGT. Trimming cost V 4 bases and J 4 bases; bases outside gene matches: 7. This CDR3 is CASSGSGERSDTQYF. In DNA, the CDR3 is TGTGCCAGCAGTGGTAGCGGGGAAAGGTCAGATACGCAGTATTTT.

The chain couples TRBV7-6 to TRBJ2-3; 9 bases are shared with TRBD2. CDR1 and CDR2 from the germline V gene are SGHVS and FNYEAQ. This CDR3 is built from 15 residues. Trimming at V came to 6 bases and at J to 2 bases, leaving 6 bases not matched to a gene. The CDR3: CASRPLAGYTDTQYF. CDR3 sequence (DNA): TGTGCCAGCAGACCTCTAGCGGGATACACAGATACGCAGTATTTT.

The sample holds many counts of this clone. J is TRBJ2-7 and V is TRBV6-1, with 9 positions matching TRBD2. Germline trimming cut 2 bases from V and 0 bases from J; bases unmatched to any gene: 2. The CDR3 totals 15 residues. The V gene's germline CDR1 is MNHNS and CDR2 SASEGT. CDR3 coding DNA: TGTGCCAGCAGTGAATGGACTAGCGACTCCTACGAGCAGTACTTC. Translating gives CASSEWTSDSYEQYF.

The rearrangement joins TRBV14 to TRBJ2-5; D remains unclear. Germline values: CDR1 SGHDN, CDR2 FVKESK. The CDR3 contains 13 residues. V was shortened by 1 base and J by 9 bases, with 12 bases between the two germline ends. The CDR3 region is CASSQGNLVPQYF. CDR3 coding DNA: TGTGCCAGCAGCCAAGGGAATCTAGTCCCCCAGTACTTC.